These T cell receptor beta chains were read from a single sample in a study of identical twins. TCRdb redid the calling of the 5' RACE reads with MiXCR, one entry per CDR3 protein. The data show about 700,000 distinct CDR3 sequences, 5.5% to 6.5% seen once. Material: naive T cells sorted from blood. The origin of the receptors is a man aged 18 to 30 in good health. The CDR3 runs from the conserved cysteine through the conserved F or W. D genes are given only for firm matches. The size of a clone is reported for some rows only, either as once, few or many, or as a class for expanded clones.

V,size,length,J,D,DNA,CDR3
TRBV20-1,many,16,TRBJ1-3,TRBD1,TGCAGTGCTAGAGACAGGACAGGGGCGTCTGGAAACACCATATATTTT,CSARDRTGASGNTIYF
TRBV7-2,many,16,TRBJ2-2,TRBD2,TGTGCCAGCAGCCATGGGGTAGCGGGAGAGGTCGGGGAGCTGTTTTTT,CASSHGVAGEVGELFF
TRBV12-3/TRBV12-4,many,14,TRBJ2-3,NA,TGTGCCAGCAGCCAACCTGTGGGGCGCGATACGCAGTATTTT,CASSQPVGRDTQYF
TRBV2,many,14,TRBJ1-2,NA,TGTGCCAGCAGGGAGGGGGGCGCCGGCTATGGCTACACCTTC,CASREGGAGYGYTF
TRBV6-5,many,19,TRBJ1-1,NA,TGTGCCAGCAGTTACTCGAATCATCTAAACCCGTATTACAACAGTGAAGCTTTCTTT,CASSYSNHLNPYYNSEAFF
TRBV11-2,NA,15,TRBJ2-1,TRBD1,TGTGCCAGCAACGGACAGGGGAGCTCCTACAATGAGCAGTTCTTC,CASNGQGSSYNEQFF
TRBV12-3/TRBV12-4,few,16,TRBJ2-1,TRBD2,TGTGCCAGCAGTTTGACGATGTCTAGCGGGAAAAATGAGCAGTTCTTC,CASSLTMSSGKNEQFF
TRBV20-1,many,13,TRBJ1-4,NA,TGCAGTGTTATTCCGGCAACTAATGAAAAACTGTTTTTT,CSVIPATNEKLFF
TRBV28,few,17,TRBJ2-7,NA,TGTGCCAGCAGTCTGGCCTACAGGGGGGGGTTGGTCTACGAGCAGTACTTC,CASSLAYRGGLVYEQYF
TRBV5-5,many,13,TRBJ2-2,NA,TGTGCCAGCTCCCCCCTCGTCACCGGGGAGCTGTTTTTT,CASSPLVTGELFF
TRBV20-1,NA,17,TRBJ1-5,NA,TGCAGTGCTAGAGATGAATGGCGGGGGGCCGGGGGTCAGCCCCAGCATTTT,CSARDEWRGAGGQPQHF
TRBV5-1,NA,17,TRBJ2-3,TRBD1,TGCGCCAGCAGCCCCGGGACAGGGGGACTAAGCACAGATACGCAGTATTTT,CASSPGTGGLSTDTQYF
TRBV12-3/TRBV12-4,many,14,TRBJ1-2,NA,TGTGCCAGCAGACCTCAGGGGCGGAACTATGGCTACACCTTC,CASRPQGRNYGYTF
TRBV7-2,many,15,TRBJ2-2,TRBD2,TGTGCCAGCAGCTTCAGCGGGAGCGATGTCGGGGAGCTGTTTTTT,CASSFSGSDVGELFF
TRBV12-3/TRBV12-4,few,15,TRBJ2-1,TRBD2,TGTGCCAGCAGTGTACTAGCGGGAGGGCCCCGTGAGCAGTTCTTC,CASSVLAGGPREQFF
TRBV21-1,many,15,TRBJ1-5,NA,TGTGCCAGCAGCAAATGGGGACAGGGACGCCAGCCCCAGCATTTT,CASSKWGQGRQPQHF
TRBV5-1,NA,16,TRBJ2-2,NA,TGCGCCAGCAGCCCGGGGGCAGGGACGAACACCGGGGAGCTGTTTTTT,CASSPGAGTNTGELFF
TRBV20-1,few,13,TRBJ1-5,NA,TGCAGTGCGGAATACAGGACGAATCAGCCCCAGCATTTT,CSAEYRTNQPQHF
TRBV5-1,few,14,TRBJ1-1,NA,TGCGCCAGCAGCCTGATTCGGAGGGAGACTGAAGCTTTCTTT,CASSLIRRETEAFF
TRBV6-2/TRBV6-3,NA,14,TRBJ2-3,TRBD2,TGTGCCTCTACGATCCAAACTAGCGCCGATACGCAGTATTTT,CASTIQTSADTQYF
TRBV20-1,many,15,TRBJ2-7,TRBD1,TGCAGTGCTAGGGCACCGGGACAGGGTTCTAGCGAGCAGTACTTC,CSARAPGQGSSEQYF
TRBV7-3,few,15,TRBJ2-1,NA,TGTGCCAGCAGCTTATTGTCGAGCTCCTACAATGAGCAGTTCTTC,CASSLLSSSYNEQFF
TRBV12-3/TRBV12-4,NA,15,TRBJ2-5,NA,TGTGCCAGCAGACCGAAGACAGATCTTAGGGAGACCCAGTACTTC,CASRPKTDLRETQYF
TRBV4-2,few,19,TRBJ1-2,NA,TGTGCCAGCAGCCAAGATCTGGACAGCCTTTTGATGGGACACTATGGCTACACCTTC,CASSQDLDSLLMGHYGYTF
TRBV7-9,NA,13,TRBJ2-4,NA,TGTGCCAGCAGCTTAAGCTTCTCCAACATTCAGTACTTC,CASSLSFSNIQYF
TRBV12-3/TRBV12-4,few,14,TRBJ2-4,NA,TGTGCCAGCAGTTCCCCCGTAGCCAAAAACATTCAGTACTTC,CASSSPVAKNIQYF
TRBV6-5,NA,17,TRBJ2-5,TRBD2,TGTGCCAGCAGTTACTCGAGATCTAGCGGGGATCAAGAGACCCAGTACTTC,CASSYSRSSGDQETQYF
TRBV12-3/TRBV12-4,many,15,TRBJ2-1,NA,TGTGCCAGCAGTAGGACCGGGACAAGATACAATGAGCAGTTCTTC,CASSRTGTRYNEQFF
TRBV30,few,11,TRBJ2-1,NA,TGTGCCTGGAGTGTACAGGTTGGGCAGTTCTTC,CAWSVQVGQFF
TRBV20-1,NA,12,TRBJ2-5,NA,TGCAGTGCTCCCTCTGGACAAGAGACCCAGTACTTC,CSAPSGQETQYF
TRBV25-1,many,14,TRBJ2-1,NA,TGTGCCAGCAGTGCGGCCGCTAGCTCCAATGAGCAGTTCTTC,CASSAAASSNEQFF
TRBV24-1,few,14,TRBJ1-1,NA,TGTGCCACCAGTGGAGGTTCCCGGAACACTGAAGCTTTCTTT,CATSGGSRNTEAFF
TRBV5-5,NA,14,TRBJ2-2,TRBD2,TGTGCCAGCAGCTACCTAGCGGGAGATCAGGAGCTGTTTTTT,CASSYLAGDQELFF
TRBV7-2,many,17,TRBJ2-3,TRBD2,TGTGCCAGGGGCGAAGGGGCTAGCGGGATTCGGACAGATACGCAGTATTTT,CARGEGASGIRTDTQYF
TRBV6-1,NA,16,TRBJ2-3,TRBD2,TGTGCCAGCACTGGACTAGCGGGAGGCCGCACAGATACGCAGTTTTTT,CASTGLAGGRTDTQFF
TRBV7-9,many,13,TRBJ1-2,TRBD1,TGTGCCAGCAGCCCCCCGACAGGGGTTGGCTACACCTTC,CASSPPTGVGYTF
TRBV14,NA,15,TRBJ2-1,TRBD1,TGTGCCAGCAGCATTGCTGGGACAGGGAGCAATGAGCAGTTCTTC,CASSIAGTGSNEQFF
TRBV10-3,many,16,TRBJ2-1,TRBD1,TGTGCCATCAGTAACACGGGACAGGGTATGTTCAATGAGCAGTTCTTC,CAISNTGQGMFNEQFF
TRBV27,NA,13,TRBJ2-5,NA,TGTGCCAGCAGTTTAAGAGTAACGGGGACCCAGTACTTC,CASSLRVTGTQYF
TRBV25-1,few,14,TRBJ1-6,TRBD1,TGTGCCAGCAGTATTACAGGGGGCTATTCACCCCTCCACTTT,CASSITGGYSPLHF